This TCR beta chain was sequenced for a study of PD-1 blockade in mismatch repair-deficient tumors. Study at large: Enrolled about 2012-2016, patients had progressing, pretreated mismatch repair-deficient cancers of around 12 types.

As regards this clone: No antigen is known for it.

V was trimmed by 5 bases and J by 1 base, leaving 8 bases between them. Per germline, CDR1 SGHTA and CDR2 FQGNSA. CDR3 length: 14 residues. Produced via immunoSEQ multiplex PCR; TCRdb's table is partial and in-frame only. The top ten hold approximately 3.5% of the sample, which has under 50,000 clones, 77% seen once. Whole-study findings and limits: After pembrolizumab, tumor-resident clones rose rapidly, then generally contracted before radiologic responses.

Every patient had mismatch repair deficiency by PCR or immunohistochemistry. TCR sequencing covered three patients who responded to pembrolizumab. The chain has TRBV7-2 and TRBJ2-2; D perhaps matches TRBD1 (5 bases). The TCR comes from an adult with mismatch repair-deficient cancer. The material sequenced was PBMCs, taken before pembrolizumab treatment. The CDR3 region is CASSPDRNTGELFF. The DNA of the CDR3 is TGTGCCAGCAGCCCCGACAGGAACACCGGGGAGCTGTTTTTT.